The next 6 T cell receptor beta chains were all read from a single sample in a study of early T cells in non-severe SARS-CoV-2 infection. TCRdb analysed the 5' RACE reads with MiXCR anew, one entry per CDR3 protein. The sample records tens of thousands of distinct CDR3 sequences, roughly 11% being singletons. Source material: whole blood. The origin of the receptors is an adult who was a healthcare worker with PCR-confirmed SARS-CoV-2 infection or an uninfected control (not recorded which).

This clonotype was counted at least ten times. The gene calls are TRBV20-1 and TRBJ2-1, with D unresolved. The CDR3 has 13 amino acids. Trimming took 6 bases from V and 2 from J, leaving 11 bases between them. The germline CDR1 and CDR2 sequences are DFQATT and SNEGSKA (reference sequence). The CDR3 bases are TGCAGTGCAAACCGGGCCCCCTACAATGAGCAGTTCTTC. This codes for CSANRAPYNEQFF.

This clonotype has a count of ten or more. The chain links TRBV6-5 to TRBJ2-7, with a possible D match to TRBD1 (6 bases). Germline assignment: CDR1 MNHEY and CDR2 SVGAGI. The V end was cut by 6 bases, the J end by 6 bases, with 18 bases between. CDR3 size: 14 residues. In nucleotides, the CDR3 is TGTGCCAGCAGACCCTCAGGGGAGTATTCCGAGCAGTACTTC. This encodes CASRPSGEYSEQYF.

This clonotype was observed at least ten times. The chain is built from TRBV7-8 and TRBJ1-6; D is possibly TRBD1 (5 bases). V lost 5 bases and J 3 bases, leaving 14 bases between the germline ends. This CDR3 has 16 residues. The germline CDR1 and CDR2 sequences are SGHVS and FQNEAQ. The CDR3 sequence is CASSAGGLIYNSPLHF. The CDR3 DNA follows: TGTGCCAGCAGCGCGGGGGGACTCATCTATAATTCACCCCTCCACTTT.

The chain uses TRBV27 and TRBJ2-1; the D is unclear. CDR1 is MNHEY, CDR2 SMNVEV, per germline (reference sequence). Trimming removed 0 bases at V and 5 bases at J, with 11 bases between. The CDR3 sequence is 15 residues long. CDR3 loop: CASSLSAAGHNEQFF. CDR3 nucleotides: TGTGCCAGCAGTTTATCGGCGGCAGGACACAATGAGCAGTTCTTC.

There are a few counts of this clonotype. V is TRBV29-1 and J is TRBJ1-5; 9 bases agree with TRBD1. CDR1 SQVTM and CDR2 ANQGSEA come from the germline V gene. V was clipped by 6 bases and J by 1 base; unmatched bases: 4. The CDR3 runs 14 residues. The CDR3 region is CSVRQGGSNQPQHF. The CDR3 DNA is TGCAGCGTGAGACAGGGGGGAAGCAATCAGCCCCAGCATTTT.

There are a few counts of this clonotype. The rearrangement uses TRBV20-1 and TRBJ2-5; D gene unclear. V was pared by 0 bases and J by 4 bases, with 12 bases between. The CDR3 sequence is 14 residues long. Germline V gene sequence: CDR1 DFQATT, CDR2 SNEGSKA (reference sequence). The CDR3 is CSAREGRTGETQYF. Here the CDR3 DNA reads TGCAGTGCTAGAGAAGGCAGGACGGGAGAGACCCAGTACTTC.